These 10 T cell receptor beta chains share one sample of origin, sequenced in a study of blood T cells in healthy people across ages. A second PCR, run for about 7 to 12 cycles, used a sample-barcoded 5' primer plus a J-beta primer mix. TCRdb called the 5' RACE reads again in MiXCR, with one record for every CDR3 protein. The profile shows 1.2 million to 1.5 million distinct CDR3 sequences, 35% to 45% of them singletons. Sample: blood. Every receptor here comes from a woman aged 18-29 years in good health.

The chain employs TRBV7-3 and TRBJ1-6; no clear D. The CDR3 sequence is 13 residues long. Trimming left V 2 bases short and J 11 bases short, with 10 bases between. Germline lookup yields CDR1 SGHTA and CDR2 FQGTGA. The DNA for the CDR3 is TGTGCCAGCAGCTTAGTTAAAAAGCCACCCCTCCACTTT. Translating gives CASSLVKKPPLHF.

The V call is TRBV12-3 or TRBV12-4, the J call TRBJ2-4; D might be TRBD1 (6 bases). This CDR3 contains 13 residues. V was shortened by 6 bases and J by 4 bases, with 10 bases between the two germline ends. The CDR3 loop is CASRGQLKNIQYF. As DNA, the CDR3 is TGTGCCAGCAGAGGACAGTTGAAAAACATTCAGTACTTC.

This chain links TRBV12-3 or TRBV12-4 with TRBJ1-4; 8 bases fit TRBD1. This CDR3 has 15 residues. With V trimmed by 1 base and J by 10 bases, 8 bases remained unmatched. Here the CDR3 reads CASSLDLTGGLKLFF. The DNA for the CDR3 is TGTGCCAGCAGTTTAGATCTTACAGGGGGTCTAAAACTGTTTTTT.

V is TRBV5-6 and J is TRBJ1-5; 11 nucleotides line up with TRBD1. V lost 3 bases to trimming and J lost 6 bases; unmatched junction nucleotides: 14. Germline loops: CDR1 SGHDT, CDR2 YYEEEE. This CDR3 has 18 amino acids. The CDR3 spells CASSSSRTGGVFSQPQHF. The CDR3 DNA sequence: TGTGCCAGCAGCTCCTCGAGGACAGGGGGCGTTTTTAGTCAGCCCCAGCATTTT.

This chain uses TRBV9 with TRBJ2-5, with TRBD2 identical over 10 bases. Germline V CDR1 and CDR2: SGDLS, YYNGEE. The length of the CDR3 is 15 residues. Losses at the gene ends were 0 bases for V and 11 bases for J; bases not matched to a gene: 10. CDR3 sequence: CASSVVAGGPNEQYF. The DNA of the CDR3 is TGTGCCAGCAGCGTAGTAGCGGGGGGACCCAATGAGCAGTACTTC.

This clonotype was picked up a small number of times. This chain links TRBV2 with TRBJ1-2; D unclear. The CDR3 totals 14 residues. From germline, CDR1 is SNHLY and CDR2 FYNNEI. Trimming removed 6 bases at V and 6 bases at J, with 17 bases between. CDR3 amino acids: CASRKRMENHGYTF. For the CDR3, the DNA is TGTGCCAGCAGGAAAAGGATGGAGAACCATGGCTACACCTTC.

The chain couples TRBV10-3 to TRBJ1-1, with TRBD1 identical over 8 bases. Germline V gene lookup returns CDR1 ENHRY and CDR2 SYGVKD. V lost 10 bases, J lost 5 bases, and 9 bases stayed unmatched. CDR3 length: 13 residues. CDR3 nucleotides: TGTGCCACCGCTGGACAGGGAAGGACTGAAGCTTTCTTT. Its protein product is CATAGQGRTEAFF.

As DNA, the CDR3 is TGTGCCAGCAGCTACGGGACGGTCGAGCAGTACTTC. This gives the protein CASSYGTVEQYF. The rearrangement joins TRBV3-1 to TRBJ2-7, with D perhaps assigned TRBD1 or TRBD2 (5 bases each). V was cut by 5 bases and J by 6 bases, with 11 bases left in between. The CDR3 consists of 12 residues. Germline CDR1 and CDR2: LGHDT and YNNKEL (reference sequence).

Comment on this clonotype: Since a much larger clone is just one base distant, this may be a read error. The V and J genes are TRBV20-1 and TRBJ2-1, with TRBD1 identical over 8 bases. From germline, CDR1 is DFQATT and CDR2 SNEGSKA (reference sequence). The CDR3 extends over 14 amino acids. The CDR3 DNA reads TGCAGTACTAGTGCCGGGACAGGCGTTAATGAGCAGTTCTTC. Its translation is CSTSAGTGVNEQFF.

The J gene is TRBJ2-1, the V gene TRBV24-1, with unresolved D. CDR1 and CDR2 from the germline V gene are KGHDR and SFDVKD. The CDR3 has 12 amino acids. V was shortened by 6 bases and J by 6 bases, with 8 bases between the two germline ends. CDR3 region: CATSSGPNEQFF. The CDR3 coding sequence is TGTGCCACCAGTTCTGGGCCCAATGAGCAGTTCTTC.